Listed below are T cell receptor beta chains from one sample, sequenced in a study of blood T cell repertoires in COVID-19. The method was immunoSEQ multiplex PCR; TCRdb's version includes in-frame clones alone and lacks a portion of them. The sample has some 220,000 clones; under 90% are singletons. Sequenced input: peripheral blood. All receptors come from a woman aged 60 to 75 who had recovered from COVID-19. The CDR3 runs from the conserved cysteine through the conserved F or W. D genes are given only for firm matches. Clone size is shown for a subset of rows, as once, few, many or a class of expanded clone.

TRBJ2-5 | TRBD1 | TRBV5-1 | - | TGCGCCAGCAGCTCTGGGACAGGGGGAGAGACCCAGTACTTC | CASSSGTGGETQYF
TRBJ2-5 | TRBD1 | TRBV25-1 | medium-sized | TGTGCCAGCAGTGAAAGGGGGCATCAAGAGACCCAGTACTTC | CASSERGHQETQYF
TRBJ2-3 | TRBD1 | TRBV7-3 | once | TGTGCCAGCAGCTTAAGGTCCAGGGGGCAGACAGATACGCAGTATTTT | CASSLRSRGQTDTQYF
TRBJ1-2 | - | TRBV20-1 | once | TGCAGTGCTAGTGTTAGCGGGCGAGCCCACTATGGCTACACCTTC | CSASVSGRAHYGYTF
TRBJ2-1 | - | TRBV6-2/TRBV6-3 | - | TGTGCCAGCAGTATTCTCAGGGGGGCCTCCTACAATGAGCAGTTCTTC | CASSILRGASYNEQFF
TRBJ2-5 | TRBD2 | TRBV29-1 | once | TGCAGCGTTGATGGGACTAGCGGGGGGGAAGAGACCCAGTACTTC | CSVDGTSGGEETQYF
TRBJ2-4 | TRBD2 | TRBV19 | - | TGTGCCAGTAGTCCCAGCCCTATACCATGGCTAGCGGGGGCCCTAAACAAAAACATTCAGTACTTC | CASSPSPIPWLAGALNKNIQYF
TRBJ1-1 | - | TRBV5-1 | once | TGCGCCAGCAGCCAGGGTGGGAACACTGAAGCTTTCTTT | CASSQGGNTEAFF
TRBJ1-2 | - | TRBV28 | - | TGTGCCAGCAGTTTGGGGGGTGGCTACACCTTC | CASSLGGGYTF
TRBJ2-1 | - | TRBV2 | - | TGTGCCAGCAGCCCCCCCCTACACATCAGGGGCAATGAGCAGTTCTTC | CASSPPLHIRGNEQFF
TRBJ2-6 | TRBD2 | TRBV18 | once | TGTGCCAGCTCACAGGGACTAGCGGGGGTGGCTGGGGCCAACGTCCTGACTTTC | CASSQGLAGVAGANVLTF
TRBJ1-2 | - | TRBV4-3 | - | TGCGCCAGCAGCCAAGGGTTCAGGCTCCCTAACTATGGCTACACCTTC | CASSQGFRLPNYGYTF
TRBJ2-3 | TRBD2 | TRBV2 | - | TGTGCCAGGGGGACTAGCGGAACAGATACGCAGTATTTT | CARGTSGTDTQYF
TRBJ2-7 | - | TRBV27 | - | TGTGCCAGCAGTCCCCTCGGGGGGCTCCCGGACAAGCAGTACTTC | CASSPLGGLPDKQYF
TRBJ1-2 | TRBD1 | TRBV29-1 | - | TGCAGCGTTGACAGGACAGGGGGCGGGATGACCGGCTACACCTTC | CSVDRTGGGMTGYTF
TRBJ2-5 | TRBD1 | TRBV19 | few | TGTGCCAGTAGTATTTTATCGGGACAGGGGCAAGAGACCCAGTACTTC | CASSILSGQGQETQYF
TRBJ2-1 | TRBD2 | TRBV3-1/TRBV3-2 | - | TGTGCCAGCAGCCAAGATCTCCAGCGGGGGGGGGTGTTCTTC | CASSQDLQRGGVFF
TRBJ2-1 | - | TRBV21-1 | - | TGTGCCAGCAGCAAAGGAGAGGGGGGGTCCTACAATGAGCAGTTCTTC | CASSKGEGGSYNEQFF
TRBJ1-4 | TRBD1 | TRBV3-1/TRBV3-2 | - | TGTGCCAGCAGCCTAGGTGGGGGGACAGCAAATGAAAAACTGTTTTTT | CASSLGGGTANEKLFF
TRBJ1-2 | TRBD1 | TRBV12-5 | - | TGTGCTAGTGGTTTGGGGACAGGGGAAGGGGTTTGGGATGGCTACACCTTC | CASGLGTGEGVWDGYTF
TRBJ2-5 | - | TRBV27 | - | TGTGCCAGCAGTTATGGCAGGCAAGAGACCCAGTACTTC | CASSYGRQETQYF
TRBJ1-2 | - | TRBV9 | - | TGTGCCAGCAGCGTAGACAGGGACGATGGCTACACCTTC | CASSVDRDDGYTF
TRBJ2-7 | - | TRBV4-1 | - | TGCGCCAGCAGCCAAGACCCGGGCGGGGTCACCTACGAGCAGTACTTC | CASSQDPGGVTYEQYF
TRBJ2-5 | TRBD2 | TRBV5-1 | - | TGCGCCAGCAGCTGGACTAGCGGGGGAGCAAAAGAGACCCAGTACTTC | CASSWTSGGAKETQYF
TRBJ2-7 | - | TRBV28 | - | TGTGCCAGCAGTTTATCCAGCTACGAGCAGTACTTC | CASSLSSYEQYF
TRBJ2-7 | - | TRBV3-1/TRBV3-2 | - | TGTGCCAGCAGCCACGGGGATGGGCAGTACTTC | CASSHGDGQYF
TRBJ2-5 | TRBD2 | TRBV9 | once | TGTGCCAGCAGCGCCGGGGGGGCCGGGGAGACCCAGTACTTC | CASSAGGAGETQYF
TRBJ2-7 | - | TRBV5-6 | - | TGTGCCAGCAGCGGGGCATACGAGCAGTACTTC | CASSGAYEQYF
TRBJ2-3 | - | TRBV12-3/TRBV12-4 | - | TGTGCCAGCAATCTTGCGGCTTCTAATACGCAGTATTTT | CASNLAASNTQYF
TRBJ1-1 | - | TRBV20-1 | - | TGCAGTGCTAGTCGACTTTGGAACACTGAAGCTTTCTTT | CSASRLWNTEAFF
TRBJ2-7 | TRBD1 | TRBV7-9 | - | TGTGCCAGCAGCCCCCGGACAGGGGCGCAGGGTGAGCAGTACTTC | CASSPRTGAQGEQYF
TRBJ2-2 | TRBD1 | TRBV5-1 | - | TGCGCCAGCAGCTTGGAGGGGGCGGACACCGGGGAGCTGTTTTTT | CASSLEGADTGELFF
TRBJ1-2 | - | TRBV4-1 | - | TGCGCCAGCAGCCAGTACAGGGAGACTAACTATGGCTACACCTTC | CASSQYRETNYGYTF
TRBJ1-2 | - | TRBV5-4 | few | TGTGCCAGCAGCTTGTCCGGGGCAGGGGATAACTATGGCTACACCTTC | CASSLSGAGDNYGYTF
TRBJ2-1 | - | TRBV7-9 | once | TGTGCCAGCAGCCCGCAGCAGGTCGGCTCCTACAATGAGCAGTTCTTC | CASSPQQVGSYNEQFF
TRBJ2-5 | TRBD1 | TRBV29-1 | - | TGCAGCGTTGCCCGATCCGGGACAGCTGAAAAGACCCAGTACTTC | CSVARSGTAEKTQYF
TRBJ1-2 | - | TRBV5-1 | - | TGCGCCAGCAGCTTGGAAGGGTGGGCAGGGACCTTC | CASSLEGWAGTF